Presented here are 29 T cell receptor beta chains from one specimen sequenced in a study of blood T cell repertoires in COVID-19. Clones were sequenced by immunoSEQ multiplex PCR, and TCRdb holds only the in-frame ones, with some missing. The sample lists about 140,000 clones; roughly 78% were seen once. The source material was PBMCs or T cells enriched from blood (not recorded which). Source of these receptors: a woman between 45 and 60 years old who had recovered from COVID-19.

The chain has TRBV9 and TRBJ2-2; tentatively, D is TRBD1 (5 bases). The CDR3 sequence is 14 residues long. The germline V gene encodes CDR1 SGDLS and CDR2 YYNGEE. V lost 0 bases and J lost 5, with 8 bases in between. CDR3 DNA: TGTGCCAGCAGCGTAGGGGGCGCGACCGGGGAGCTGTTTTTT. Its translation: CASSVGGATGELFF.

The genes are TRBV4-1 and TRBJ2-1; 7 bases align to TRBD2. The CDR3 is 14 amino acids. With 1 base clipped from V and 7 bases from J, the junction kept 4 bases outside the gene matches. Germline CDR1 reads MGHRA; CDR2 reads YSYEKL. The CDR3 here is CASSQVLAVNEQFF. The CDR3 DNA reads TGCGCCAGCAGCCAAGTTCTAGCGGTGAATGAGCAGTTCTTC.

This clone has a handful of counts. The chain's CDR3 is CASSSDSHGNTIYF. CDR3 DNA sequence: TGCGCCAGCAGCTCGGACAGCCATGGAAACACCATATATTTT. The chain combines TRBV5-1 with TRBJ1-3; D is possibly TRBD1 (6 bases). Germline assignment: CDR1 SGHRS and CDR2 YFSETQ. This CDR3 comprises 14 residues. V was clipped by 3 bases and J by 3 bases, with 10 bases between them.

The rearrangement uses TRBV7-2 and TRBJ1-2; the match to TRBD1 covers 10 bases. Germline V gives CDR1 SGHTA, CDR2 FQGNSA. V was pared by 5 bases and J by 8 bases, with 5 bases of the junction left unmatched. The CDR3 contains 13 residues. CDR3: CASSPGQGYGYTF. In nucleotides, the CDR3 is TGTGCCAGCAGCCCGGGACAGGGGTACGGCTACACCTTC.

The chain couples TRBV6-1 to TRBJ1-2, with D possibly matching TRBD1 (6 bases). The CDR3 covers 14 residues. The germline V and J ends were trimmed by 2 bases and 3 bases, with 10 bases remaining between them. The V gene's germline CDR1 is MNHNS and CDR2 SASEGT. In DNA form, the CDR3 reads TGTGCCAGCAGTGAACCCACAGGGTACTATGGCTACACCTTC. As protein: CASSEPTGYYGYTF.

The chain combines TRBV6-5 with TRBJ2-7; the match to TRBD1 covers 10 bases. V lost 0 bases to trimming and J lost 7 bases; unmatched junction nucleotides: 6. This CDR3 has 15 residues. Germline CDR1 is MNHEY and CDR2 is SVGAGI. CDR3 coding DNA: TGTGCCAGCAGTTACTCTGGGACAGGGGCTGGAGAGCAGTACTTC. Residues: CASSYSGTGAGEQYF.

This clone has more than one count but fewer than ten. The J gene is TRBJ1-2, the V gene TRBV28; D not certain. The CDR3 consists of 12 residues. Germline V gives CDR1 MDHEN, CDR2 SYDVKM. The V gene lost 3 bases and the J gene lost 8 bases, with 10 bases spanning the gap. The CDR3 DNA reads TGTGCCAGCAGTTTGGTGGGGAGGGGCTACACCTTC. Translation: CASSLVGRGYTF.

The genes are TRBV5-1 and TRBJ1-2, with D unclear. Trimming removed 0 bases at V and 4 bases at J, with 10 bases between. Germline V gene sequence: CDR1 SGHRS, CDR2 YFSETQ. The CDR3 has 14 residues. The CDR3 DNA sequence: TGCGCCAGCAGCTTGGCTCGGACTACCTATGGCTACACCTTC. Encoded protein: CASSLARTTYGYTF.

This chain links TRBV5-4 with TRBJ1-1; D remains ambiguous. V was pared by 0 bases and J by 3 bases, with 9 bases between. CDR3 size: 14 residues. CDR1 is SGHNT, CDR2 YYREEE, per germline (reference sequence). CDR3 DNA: TGTGCCAGCAGCTTGGCCGGAGGGTACACTGAAGCTTTCTTT. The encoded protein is CASSLAGGYTEAFF.

The CDR3 DNA sequence: TGTGCCAGCAGCCCGGTCGCGGGCCAAAACTATGGCTACACCTTC. Translating it yields CASSPVAGQNYGYTF. The V gene is TRBV11-2, the J gene TRBJ1-2, with no clear D. This CDR3 is 15 amino acids long. CDR1 is SGHAT and CDR2 is FQNNGV in the germline V gene. The germline V and J ends were trimmed by 5 bases and 2 bases, with 15 bases remaining between them.

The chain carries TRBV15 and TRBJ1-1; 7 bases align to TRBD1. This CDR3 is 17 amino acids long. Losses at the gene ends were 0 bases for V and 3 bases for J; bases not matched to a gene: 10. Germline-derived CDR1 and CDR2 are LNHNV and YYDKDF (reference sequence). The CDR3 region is CATSRDWGRQGDTEAFF. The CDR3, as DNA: TGTGCCACCAGCAGAGATTGGGGGAGGCAGGGGGACACTGAAGCTTTCTTT.

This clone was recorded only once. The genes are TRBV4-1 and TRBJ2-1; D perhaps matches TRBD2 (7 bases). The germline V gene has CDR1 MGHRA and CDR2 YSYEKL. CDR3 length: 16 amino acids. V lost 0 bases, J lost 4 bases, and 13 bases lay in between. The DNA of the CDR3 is TGCGCCAGCAGCCAAGATGGGAGGGGGAGATACAATGAGCAGTTCTTC. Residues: CASSQDGRGRYNEQFF.

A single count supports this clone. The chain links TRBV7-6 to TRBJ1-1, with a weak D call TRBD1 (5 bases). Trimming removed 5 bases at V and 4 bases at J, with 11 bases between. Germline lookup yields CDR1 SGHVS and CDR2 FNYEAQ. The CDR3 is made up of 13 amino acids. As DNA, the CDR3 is TGTGCCAGCAGCCCTGACAGAGCCACTGAAGCTTTCTTT. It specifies CASSPDRATEAFF.

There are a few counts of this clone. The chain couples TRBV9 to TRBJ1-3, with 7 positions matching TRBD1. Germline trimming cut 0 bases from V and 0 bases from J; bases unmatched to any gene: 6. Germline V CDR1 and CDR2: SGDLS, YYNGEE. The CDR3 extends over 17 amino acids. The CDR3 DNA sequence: TGTGCCAGCAGCGTAGGGGTACAGGGGTCCTCTGGAAACACCATATATTTT. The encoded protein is CASSVGVQGSSGNTIYF.

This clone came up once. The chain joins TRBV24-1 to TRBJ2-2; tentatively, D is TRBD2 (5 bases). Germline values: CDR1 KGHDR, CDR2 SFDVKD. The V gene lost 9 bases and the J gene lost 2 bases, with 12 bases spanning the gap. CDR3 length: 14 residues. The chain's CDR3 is CATAGRPNTGELFF. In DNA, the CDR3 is TGTGCCACCGCGGGCAGGCCAAACACCGGGGAGCTGTTTTTT.

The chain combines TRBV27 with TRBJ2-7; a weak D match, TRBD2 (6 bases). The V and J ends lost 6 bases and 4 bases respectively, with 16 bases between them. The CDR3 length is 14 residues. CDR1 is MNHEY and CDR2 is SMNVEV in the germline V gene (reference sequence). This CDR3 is CASSRLDGIYEQYV. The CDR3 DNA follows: TGTGCCAGCAGCCGACTAGATGGGATTTACGAGCAGTACGTC.

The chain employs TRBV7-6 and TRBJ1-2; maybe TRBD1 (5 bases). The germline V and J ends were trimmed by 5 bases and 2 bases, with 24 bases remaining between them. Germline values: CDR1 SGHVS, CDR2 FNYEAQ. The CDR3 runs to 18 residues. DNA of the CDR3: TGTGCCAGCAGCCCGCAGTTGGCCCCTACTGGGGCCAACTATGGCTACACCTTC. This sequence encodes CASSPQLAPTGANYGYTF.

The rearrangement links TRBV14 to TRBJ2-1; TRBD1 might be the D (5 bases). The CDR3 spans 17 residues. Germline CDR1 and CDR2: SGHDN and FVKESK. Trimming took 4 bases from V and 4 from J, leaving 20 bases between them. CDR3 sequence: CASSRNKGSGPYNEQFF. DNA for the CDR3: TGTGCCAGCAGCCGGAATAAGGGGTCAGGACCTTACAATGAGCAGTTCTTC.

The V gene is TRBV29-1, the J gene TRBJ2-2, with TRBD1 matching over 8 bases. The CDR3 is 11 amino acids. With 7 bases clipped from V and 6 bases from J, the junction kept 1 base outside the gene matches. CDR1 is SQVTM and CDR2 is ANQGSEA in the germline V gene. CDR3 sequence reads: CSGDRSGELFF. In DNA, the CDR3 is TGCAGCGGGGACAGGTCCGGGGAGCTGTTTTTT.

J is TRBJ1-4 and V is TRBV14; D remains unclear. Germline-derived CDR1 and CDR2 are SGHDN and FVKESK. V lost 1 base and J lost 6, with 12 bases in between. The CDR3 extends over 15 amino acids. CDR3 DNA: TGTGCCAGCAGCCAAGTAAGAGGGTTCGATGAAAAACTGTTTTTT. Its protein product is CASSQVRGFDEKLFF.

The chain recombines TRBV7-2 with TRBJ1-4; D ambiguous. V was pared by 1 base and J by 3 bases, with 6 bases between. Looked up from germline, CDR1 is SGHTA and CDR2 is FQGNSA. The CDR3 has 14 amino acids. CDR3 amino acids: CASSLGPSNEKLFF. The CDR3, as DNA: TGTGCCAGCAGCTTAGGGCCCTCTAATGAAAAACTGTTTTTT.

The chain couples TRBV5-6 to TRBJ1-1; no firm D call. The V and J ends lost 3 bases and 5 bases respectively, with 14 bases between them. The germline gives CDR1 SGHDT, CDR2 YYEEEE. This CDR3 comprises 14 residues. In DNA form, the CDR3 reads TGTGCCAGCAGCTCTGGAGGCTTGAGGACTGAAGCTTTCTTT. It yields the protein CASSSGGLRTEAFF.

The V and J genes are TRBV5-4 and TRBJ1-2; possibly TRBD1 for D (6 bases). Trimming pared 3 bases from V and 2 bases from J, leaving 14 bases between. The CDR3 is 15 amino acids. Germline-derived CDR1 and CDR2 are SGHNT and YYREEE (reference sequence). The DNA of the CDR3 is TGTGCCAGCAGCTCGTCCTGGGGGCTGAACTATGGCTACACCTTC. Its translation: CASSSSWGLNYGYTF. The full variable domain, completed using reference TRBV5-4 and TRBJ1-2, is ETGVTQSPTHLIKTRGQQVTLRCSSQSGHNTVSWYQQALGQGPQFIFQYYREEENGRGNFPPRFSGLQFPNYSSELNVNALELDDSALYLCASSSSWGLNYGYTFGSGTRLTVV.

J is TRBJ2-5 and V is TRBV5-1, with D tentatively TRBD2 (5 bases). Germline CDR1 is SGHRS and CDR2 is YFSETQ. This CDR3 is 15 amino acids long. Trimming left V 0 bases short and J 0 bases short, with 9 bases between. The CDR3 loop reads CASSLGTRDQETQYF. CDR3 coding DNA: TGCGCCAGCAGCTTGGGGACGAGGGACCAAGAGACCCAGTACTTC.

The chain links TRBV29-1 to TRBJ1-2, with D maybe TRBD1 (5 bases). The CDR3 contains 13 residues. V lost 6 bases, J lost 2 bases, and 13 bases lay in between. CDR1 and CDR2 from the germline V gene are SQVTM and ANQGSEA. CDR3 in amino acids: CSVRKTANYGYTF. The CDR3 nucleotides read TGCAGCGTACGGAAGACAGCCAACTATGGCTACACCTTC.

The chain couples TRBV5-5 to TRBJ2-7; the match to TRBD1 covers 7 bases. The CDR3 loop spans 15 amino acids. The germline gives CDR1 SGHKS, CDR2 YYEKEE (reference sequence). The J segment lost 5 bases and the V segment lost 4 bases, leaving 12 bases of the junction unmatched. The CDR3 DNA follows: TGTGCCAGCAGCCTCAGGGGGAACGTTTGGGACGAGCAGTACGTC. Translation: CASSLRGNVWDEQYV.

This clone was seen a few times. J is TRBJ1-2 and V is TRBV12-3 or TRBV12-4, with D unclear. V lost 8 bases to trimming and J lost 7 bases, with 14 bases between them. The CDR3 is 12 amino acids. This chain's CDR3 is CASSRGPGGYTF. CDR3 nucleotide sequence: TGTGCCAGCTCACGTGGGCCCGGTGGCTACACCTTC.

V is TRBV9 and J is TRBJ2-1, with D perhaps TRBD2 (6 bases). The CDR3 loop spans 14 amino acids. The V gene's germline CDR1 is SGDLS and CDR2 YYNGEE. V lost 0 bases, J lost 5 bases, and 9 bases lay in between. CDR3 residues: CASSVAGDDNEQFF. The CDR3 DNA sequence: TGTGCCAGCAGCGTAGCGGGGGACGACAATGAGCAGTTCTTC.

CDR3 sequence (DNA): TGTGCCAGCAGTTTGACAGGGGGATTTTACGAGCAGTACGTC. This gives the protein CASSLTGGFYEQYV. This chain links TRBV28 with TRBJ2-7; TRBD1 matches at 9 bases. CDR1 is MDHEN and CDR2 is SYDVKM in the germline V gene. CDR3 length equals 14 residues. V shed 3 bases, J shed 4 bases, and the junction held 4 bases outside the gene matches.